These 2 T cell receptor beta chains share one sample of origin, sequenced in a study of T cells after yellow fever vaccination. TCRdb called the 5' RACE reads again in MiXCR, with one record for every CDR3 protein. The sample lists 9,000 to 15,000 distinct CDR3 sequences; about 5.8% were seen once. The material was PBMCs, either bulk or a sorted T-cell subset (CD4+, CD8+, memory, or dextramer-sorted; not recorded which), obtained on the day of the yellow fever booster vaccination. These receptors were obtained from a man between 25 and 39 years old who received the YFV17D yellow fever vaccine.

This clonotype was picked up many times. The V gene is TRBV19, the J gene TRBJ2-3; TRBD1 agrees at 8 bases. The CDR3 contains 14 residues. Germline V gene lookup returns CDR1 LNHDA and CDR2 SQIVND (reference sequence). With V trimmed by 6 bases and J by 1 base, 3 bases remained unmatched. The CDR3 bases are TGTGCCAGTAGAGGGACAGGTCGCACAGATACGCAGTATTTT. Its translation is CASRGTGRTDTQYF.

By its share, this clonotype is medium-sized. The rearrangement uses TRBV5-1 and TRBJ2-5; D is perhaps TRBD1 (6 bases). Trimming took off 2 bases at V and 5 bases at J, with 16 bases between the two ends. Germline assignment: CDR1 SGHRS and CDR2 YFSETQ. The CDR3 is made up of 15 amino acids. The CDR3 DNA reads TGCGCCAGCAGCTTTGCTGACGTGAGGGGGGAGACCCAGTACTTC. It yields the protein CASSFADVRGETQYF.